Given below is one T cell receptor (beta chain) in context. With V trimmed by 3 bases and J by 5 bases, 14 bases remained unmatched. This CDR3 has 17 amino acids. Germline loops: CDR1 LNHDA, CDR2 SQIVND (reference sequence). This sample was taken from a study of T cell changes during pregnancy in multiple sclerosis. Assay: immunoSEQ multiplex PCR; the TCRdb copy retains only in-frame clones and omits some. The profile shows tens of thousands of clones, about 88% of them singletons. This receptor was obtained from a female donor with multiple sclerosis, enrolled in a pregnancy study. The rearrangement links TRBV19 to TRBJ2-7; TRBD1 agrees at 9 bases. This specimen was CD4+ T cells from peripheral blood mononuclear cells, taken in the second trimester of pregnancy. The chain's CDR3 is CASSIMPPGQGTHEQYF. CDR3 nucleotide sequence: TGTGCCAGTAGTATTATGCCCCCGGGACAGGGAACCCACGAGCAGTACTTC.